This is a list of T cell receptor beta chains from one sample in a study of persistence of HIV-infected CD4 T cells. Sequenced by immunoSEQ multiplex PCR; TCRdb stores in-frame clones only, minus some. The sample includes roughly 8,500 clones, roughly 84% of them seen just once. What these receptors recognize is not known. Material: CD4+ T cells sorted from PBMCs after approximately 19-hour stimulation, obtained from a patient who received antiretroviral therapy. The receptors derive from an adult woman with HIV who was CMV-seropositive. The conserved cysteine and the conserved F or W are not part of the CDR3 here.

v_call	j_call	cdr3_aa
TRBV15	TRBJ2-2	ATSRAEGTGVPGELF
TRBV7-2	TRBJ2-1	ASSLFGGEGGEQF
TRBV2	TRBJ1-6	AIGTGEDSPLH
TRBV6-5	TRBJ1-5	ASRTGTNSNQPQH
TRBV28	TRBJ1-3	ASSPSHRGNTIY
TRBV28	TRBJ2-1	ASGSAEAYNEQF
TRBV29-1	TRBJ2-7	SVSSGTYEQY
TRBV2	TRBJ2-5	ASSIDRLRAKTQY
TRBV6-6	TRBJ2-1	ASSYSERALGNEQF
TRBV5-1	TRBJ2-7	ASSPPAGTLEQY
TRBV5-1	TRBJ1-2	ASSSDLGTADGYT
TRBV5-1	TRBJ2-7	ASSQEQY
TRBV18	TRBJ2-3	ASSPTGATSTDTQY
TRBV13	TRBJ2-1	ASSLGDRGRHIEQF
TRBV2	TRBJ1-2	ASRQAAKGYT
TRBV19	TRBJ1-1	ASSTGTGNTEAF
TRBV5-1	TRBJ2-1	ASSGSLTSGRNNEQF
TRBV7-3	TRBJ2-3	ASSPGPLTTDTQY
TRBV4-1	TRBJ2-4	ASSPEGGAKNIQY
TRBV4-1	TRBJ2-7	ASSQDLTSGTRAYEQY